Shown below are 27 T cell receptor beta chains from a single sample sequenced in a study of T-cell reconstitution after alpha-beta-depleted transplantation in children. Construction of the TCRbeta library involved unique molecular identifiers. TCRdb analysed the PCR reads with MiXCR anew, one entry per CDR3 protein. The data contain approximately 490,000 distinct CDR3 sequences, under 15% of them singletons. Source: PBMCs from the stem cell graft donor, taken from the stem cell graft. Every receptor here comes from a human donor who donated a stem cell graft to a child with combined immunodeficiency.

The gene calls are TRBV20-1 and TRBJ2-7, with D tentatively TRBD2 (5 bases). V lost 3 bases and J lost 2, with 11 bases in between. The CDR3 runs 13 residues. Germline lookup yields CDR1 DFQATT and CDR2 SNEGSKA (reference sequence). The CDR3 nucleotides read TGCAGTGCTAGGGGGAGTATCCCCTACGAGCAGTACTTC. This encodes CSARGSIPYEQYF.

This clonotype was recorded many times. The genes are TRBV5-6 and TRBJ2-7, with 10 bases that match TRBD2. Germline lookup yields CDR1 SGHDT and CDR2 YYEEEE. Unmatched junction bases numbered 7, after V lost 2 bases and J lost 2 bases. The CDR3 has 16 residues. CDR3 in amino acids: CASSFLTSGPTYEQYF. In DNA, the CDR3 is TGTGCCAGCAGCTTCCTGACTAGCGGGCCTACCTACGAGCAGTACTTC.

This clonotype has ten or more counts. The V and J genes are TRBV29-1 and TRBJ2-7, with 9 bases fitting TRBD1. Germline CDR1 SQVTM, CDR2 ANQGSEA. J was trimmed by 1 base and V by 6 bases; bases with no gene match: 7. The CDR3 spans 14 residues. The CDR3 region is CSVENDRGSYEQYF. CDR3 nucleotides: TGCAGCGTGGAAAACGACAGGGGGTCCTACGAGCAGTACTTC.

This clonotype has a handful of counts. The chain links TRBV6-1 to TRBJ2-1; D may match TRBD1 or TRBD2 (6 bases each). The CDR3 sequence is 16 residues long. V was shortened by 4 bases and J by 4 bases, with 17 bases between the two germline ends. Germline V CDR1 and CDR2: MNHNS, SASEGT. This chain's CDR3 is CASSGGTLWTYNEQFF. The CDR3 DNA sequence: TGTGCCAGCAGTGGCGGGACACTTTGGACATACAATGAGCAGTTCTTC.

The chain recombines TRBV7-6 with TRBJ1-5; D perhaps matches TRBD1 (6 bases). CDR1 and CDR2 from the germline V gene are SGHVS and FNYEAQ. V dropped 1 base and J dropped 3 bases, with 10 bases sitting between them. This CDR3 has 15 residues. Here the CDR3 reads CASSLETGFNQPQHF. DNA of the CDR3: TGTGCCAGCAGCTTAGAGACAGGATTCAATCAGCCCCAGCATTTT.

This clonotype was counted a few times. The genes are TRBV18 and TRBJ2-7, with TRBD1 matching 7 bases. This CDR3 region has 15 residues. The V gene end was trimmed by 3 bases and the J gene end by 0 bases; junction bases not matched to a gene: 5. The germline gives CDR1 KGHSH, CDR2 LQKENI. DNA of the CDR3: TGTGCCAGCTCACCGCTACGGGACAGCTCCTACGAGCAGTACTTC. Translating gives CASSPLRDSSYEQYF.

The chain is built from TRBV20-1 and TRBJ2-3; D possibly corresponds to TRBD2 (6 bases). Trimming stripped 3 bases from V and 8 bases from J, with 27 bases between. The CDR3 totals 17 residues. Germline assignment: CDR1 DFQATT and CDR2 SNEGSKA (reference sequence). CDR3 residues: CSASKAERFSSGGTQYF. DNA of the CDR3: TGCAGTGCTAGTAAGGCTGAGAGGTTTAGTAGCGGTGGTACGCAGTATTTT.

The CDR3 DNA is TGTGCCAGCAGTTTGCTCCCCGGGGGGTCCACAGATACGCAGTATTTT. Protein: CASSLLPGGSTDTQYF. The J gene is TRBJ2-3, the V gene TRBV12-3 or TRBV12-4; the match to TRBD2 covers 7 bases. The V and J ends lost 3 bases and 2 bases, in that order; junction bases with no gene match: 8. The CDR3 spans 16 residues.

This clonotype has only a few counts. The chain employs TRBV20-1 and TRBJ1-3; maybe TRBD1 (6 bases). The CDR3 runs to 14 residues. Germline V gene lookup returns CDR1 DFQATT and CDR2 SNEGSKA (reference sequence). The V end lost 6 bases, the J end lost 0 bases, and 12 bases lay between the germline ends. This CDR3 reads CSALRDNSGNTIYF. CDR3 nucleotides: TGCAGTGCCCTCCGGGACAACTCTGGAAACACCATATATTTT.

This clonotype was detected many times. This chain links TRBV4-2 with TRBJ1-1; D is undetermined. The CDR3 length is 13 residues. V shed 4 bases and J shed 1 base, with 7 bases lying between them. The V gene's germline CDR1 is LGHNA and CDR2 YNFKEQ. CDR3 in DNA: TGTGCCAGCAGCCCCGACTGGAACACTGAAGCTTTCTTT. The encoded protein is CASSPDWNTEAFF.

V and J are TRBV18 and TRBJ1-5; 8 nucleotides align to TRBD1. CDR3 size: 16 residues. Germline values: CDR1 KGHSH, CDR2 LQKENI. The J segment lost 6 bases and the V segment lost 0 bases, leaving 7 bases of the junction unmatched. CDR3 amino acids: CASSPPDRGGGQPQHF. In DNA form, the CDR3 reads TGTGCCAGCTCACCACCAGACAGGGGAGGTGGTCAGCCCCAGCATTTT.

The chain is built from TRBV2 and TRBJ2-7; TRBD2 matches at 8 bases. The CDR3 totals 14 residues. J was trimmed by 6 bases and V by 6 bases; bases with no gene match: 10. Germline V CDR1 and CDR2: SNHLY, FYNNEI. The CDR3 nucleotides are TGTGCCAGCAGCACAGCGGGAGTTTTAGGCGAGCAGTACTTC. This codes for CASSTAGVLGEQYF.

This clonotype was seen repeatedly, ten times or more. The rearrangement uses TRBV29-1 and TRBJ1-1; D possibly corresponds to TRBD1 (6 bases). The V end was cut by 6 bases, the J end by 4 bases, with 12 bases between. Germline V gives CDR1 SQVTM, CDR2 ANQGSEA. The CDR3 is made up of 12 amino acids. The CDR3 sequence: CSVNGGLTEAFF. The CDR3 bases are TGCAGCGTGAATGGGGGGCTCACTGAAGCTTTCTTT.

This clonotype turned up a few times. The chain combines TRBV11-2 with TRBJ2-1; TRBD2 aligns across 7 bases. Germline CDR1 reads SGHAT; CDR2 reads FQNNGV. The V segment lost 2 bases and the J segment 3 bases; nucleotides outside the gene matches: 13. The CDR3 extends over 18 amino acids. CDR3 protein: CASSLSPATSPHYNEQFF. The CDR3 coding sequence is TGTGCCAGCAGCTTATCCCCAGCGACTAGCCCACACTACAATGAGCAGTTCTTC.

This sequence joins TRBV5-1 and TRBJ2-3, with TRBD2 identical over 13 bases. Trimming removed 1 base from V and 7 bases from J; junction bases left unmatched: 6. The CDR3 runs to 16 residues. CDR1 SGHRS and CDR2 YFSETQ come from the germline V gene. This CDR3 reads CASSLTSGGAVNTQYF. For the CDR3, the DNA is TGCGCCAGCAGCTTGACTAGCGGGGGGGCAGTTAATACGCAGTATTTT.

In DNA form, the CDR3 reads TGTGCCAGCAGCTCCCTGGGGACACCCTCAACAGGGGGCTACACCTTC. It is translated as CASSSLGTPSTGGYTF. The rearrangement links TRBV5-5 to TRBJ1-2, with D maybe TRBD1 (6 bases). The CDR3 has 16 residues. Germline V lookup: CDR1 SGHKS, CDR2 YYEKEE (reference sequence). The V end lost 3 bases, the J end lost 8 bases, and 23 bases lay between the germline ends.

Ten or more counts support this clonotype. The chain uses TRBV4-1 and TRBJ2-3; 14 bases match TRBD2. Germline trimming cut 5 bases from V and 4 bases from J; bases unmatched to any gene: 5. Looked up from germline, CDR1 is MGHRA and CDR2 is YSYEKL. The CDR3 totals 16 residues. CDR3 residues: CASSVGTSGGADTQYF. The CDR3 DNA sequence: TGCGCCAGCAGCGTCGGGACTAGCGGGGGCGCAGATACGCAGTATTTT.

The V and J genes are TRBV29-1 and TRBJ2-2; D possibly corresponds to TRBD2 (6 bases). The CDR3 extends over 13 amino acids. Germline-derived CDR1 and CDR2 are SQVTM and ANQGSEA. V gave up 5 bases and J gave up 2 bases, with 9 bases separating them. The CDR3 DNA is TGCAGCGTTCGGGGGTTCAACACCGGGGAGCTGTTTTTT. Translating gives CSVRGFNTGELFF.

There are a few counts of this clonotype. The chain employs TRBV7-2 and TRBJ2-2; TRBD1 is a possible D gene (6 bases). The CDR3 loop spans 15 amino acids. Looked up from germline, CDR1 is SGHTA and CDR2 is FQGNSA. The V gene lost 4 bases and the J gene lost 4 bases, with 13 bases spanning the gap. CDR3 residues: CASSSPGVPTGELFF. DNA of the CDR3: TGTGCCAGCAGCTCCCCAGGGGTCCCCACCGGGGAGCTGTTTTTT.

This clonotype was counted ten times or more. This chain connects TRBV6-4 to TRBJ2-1, with D perhaps TRBD2 (5 bases). Germline V gene data show CDR1 as MRHNA and CDR2 as SNTAGT. With 3 bases removed from V and 6 bases from J, the gap between germline ends came to 15 bases. The CDR3 covers 15 residues. DNA for the CDR3: TGTGCCAGCAGTGAAGGACGGGCGGAGGCCAATGAGCAGTTCTTC. As protein: CASSEGRAEANEQFF.

This clonotype showed up just a few times. The genes are TRBV6-4 and TRBJ1-2, with TRBD1 identical over 9 bases. The CDR3 spans 17 residues. V shed 7 bases and J 6 bases; nucleotides not matched to a gene: 18. Germline CDR1 and CDR2: MRHNA and SNTAGT. In DNA, the CDR3 is TGTGCCAGCACAACCTCATCCGGGACAGGGAAGGTGGATGGCTACACCTTC. It encodes CASTTSSGTGKVDGYTF.

This chain joins TRBV9 and TRBJ2-2; 16 bases fit TRBD2. The ends lost 3 bases at V and 6 bases at J; junction bases unmatched: 8. This CDR3 has 18 amino acids. CDR1 and CDR2 (germline): SGDLS, YYNGEE. The CDR3 spells CASSAGTSGRALSGELFF. The CDR3 nucleotides read TGTGCCAGCAGCGCCGGGACTAGCGGGAGGGCCCTCTCCGGGGAGCTGTTTTTT.

This clonotype was observed a handful of times. V usage is TRBV5-1 and J usage is TRBJ2-1; 12 bases match TRBD2. CDR3 length: 15 amino acids. With 5 bases clipped from V and 10 bases from J, the junction kept 10 bases outside the gene matches. Per the germline V gene, CDR1 is SGHRS and CDR2 is YFSETQ. The CDR3 region has the DNA TGCGCCAGCAGGACTAGCGGGGGCCTGGATGGAGAGCAGTTCTTC. Translation: CASRTSGGLDGEQFF.

The chain is built from TRBV7-9 and TRBJ2-3; D remains ambiguous. Germline CDR1 SEHNR, CDR2 FQNEAQ (reference sequence). This CDR3 comprises 17 residues. Trimming removed 7 bases at V and 0 bases at J, with 20 bases between. CDR3 DNA sequence: TGTGCCAGCATCGCTAGGCGAATACCCACTAGCACAGATACGCAGTATTTT. Amino acids: CASIARRIPTSTDTQYF. Using reference TRBV7-9 and TRBJ2-3 for the parts outside the CDR3, the full variable domain is DTGVSQNPRHKITKRGQNVTFRCDPISEHNRLYWYRQTLGQGPEFLTYFQNEAQLEKSRLLSDRFSAERPKGSFSTLEIQRTEQGDSAMYLCASIARRIPTSTDTQYFGPGTRLTVL.

The sample holds many counts of this clonotype. V and J are TRBV6-1 and TRBJ2-4; 8 bases fit TRBD2. Germline assignment: CDR1 MNHNS and CDR2 SASEGT. V was pared by 5 bases and J by 0 bases, with 12 bases of the junction left unmatched. The CDR3 runs to 18 residues. In nucleotides, the CDR3 is TGTGCCAGCAGTCCATTAGCGGGGTTCCCTATAGCCAAAAACATTCAGTACTTC. Its translation is CASSPLAGFPIAKNIQYF.

This chain connects TRBV5-1 to TRBJ2-1; 12 bases match TRBD2. V dropped 0 bases and J dropped 0; count of bases not matched to a gene: 7. Germline CDR1 reads SGHRS; CDR2 reads YFSETQ. The CDR3 spans 19 residues. Here the CDR3 DNA reads TGCGCCAGCAGCTTGGCTGGACTAGCGGGGCCCAGCTCCTACAATGAGCAGTTCTTC. The encoded protein is CASSLAGLAGPSSYNEQFF. The full variable domain, with the rest looked up from reference TRBV5-1 and TRBJ2-1, is KAGVTQTPRYLIKTRGQQVTLSCSPISGHRSVSWYQQTPGQGLQFLFEYFSETQRNKGNFPGRFSGRQFSNSRSEMNVSTLELGDSALYLCASSLAGLAGPSSYNEQFFGPGTRLTVL.

There are a few counts of this clonotype. The chain joins TRBV7-9 to TRBJ2-1, with D unclear. The CDR3 is 15 residues long. The germline V and J ends were trimmed by 3 bases and 8 bases, with 17 bases remaining between them. The germline CDR1 and CDR2 sequences are SEHNR and FQNEAQ (reference sequence). The CDR3 nucleotides are TGTGCCAGCAGCTTGAGTCTCCCGGGTATGGATGAGCAGTTCTTC. It specifies CASSLSLPGMDEQFF.